The next 6 T cell receptor beta chains were all read from a single sample in a study of control samples from healthy donors and cancer patients (dated by TCRdb to the early 2020s). Libraries were made using the immunoSEQ multiplex PCR assay. Imported from immuneACCESS, the table was reduced by TCRdb to in-frame sequences with V and J called. These copies leave out some clones; in studies compared against another copy, an unresolved V gene accounts for under half, and the cause of the remainder is not known. Here the sample has approximately 110,000 clones; approximately 90% occur a single time. The leading ten clones occupy approximately 15% of the sample. Input material: blood. Receptors originate from a woman aged 50 to 60 in good health.

This sequence joins TRBV15 and TRBJ1-3; no clear D gene. The CDR3 length is 15 residues. Trimming removed 3 bases from V and 4 bases from J, with 13 bases in between. The germline CDR1 and CDR2 sequences are LNHNV and YYDKDF (reference sequence). The CDR3 DNA sequence: TGTGCCACCAGCAGGGTTGGATCTACAGGAAACACCATATATTTT. Its protein is CATSRVGSTGNTIYF.

CDR3 nucleotides: TGTGCCAGCAGCTCAGGGACTAGCGGTCTGGGTGAGCAGTTCTTC. This codes for CASSSGTSGLGEQFF. This chain uses TRBV7-3 with TRBJ2-1, with TRBD2 matching 11 bases. CDR1 and CDR2 (germline): SGHTA, FQGTGA. Losses at the gene ends were 4 bases for V and 9 bases for J; bases not matched to a gene: 8. This CDR3 contains 15 residues.

This chain joins TRBV11-3 and TRBJ2-6; D unclear. Germline V gene sequence: CDR1 SGHNT, CDR2 YENEEA. Between the trimmed V and J ends, which lost 1 base and 0 bases, there was a span of 4 bases. The CDR3 consists of 15 residues. The CDR3 bases are TGTGCCAGCAGCTTAGGGGGCTCTGGGGCCAACGTCCTGACTTTC. Translation gives CASSLGGSGANVLTF.

The chain couples TRBV7-8 to TRBJ1-1; 7 bases match TRBD1. The trim removed 5 bases at V and 8 bases at J, leaving 14 bases unmatched. Germline assignment: CDR1 SGHVS and CDR2 FQNEAQ. This CDR3 is built from 15 residues. For the CDR3, the DNA is TGTGCCAGCAGCCCACGGACAGGACAAGAGGAAGAAGCTTTCTTT. Residues: CASSPRTGQEEEAFF.

The genes are TRBV5-1 and TRBJ2-5; perhaps TRBD1 as D (6 bases). CDR1 SGHRS and CDR2 YFSETQ come from the germline V gene. Trimming took 5 bases from V and 3 from J, leaving 14 bases between them. This CDR3 spans 14 amino acids. CDR3 in amino acids: CASSGGWAEETQYF. In DNA form, the CDR3 reads TGCGCCAGCAGTGGGGGCTGGGCGGAAGAGACCCAGTACTTC.

The chain uses TRBV7-9 and TRBJ1-2; 7 bases are shared with TRBD1. This CDR3 contains 15 residues. Germline-derived CDR1 and CDR2 are SEHNR and FQNEAQ (reference sequence). After removal of 5 bases from V and 8 bases from J, the junction contained 14 bases not matched to a gene. CDR3 coding DNA: TGTGCCAGCAGCCCCATCGTGACAGGGCTGGACGGCTACACCTTC. Its translation: CASSPIVTGLDGYTF.